This T cell receptor (beta chain) was sequenced in a study of tissue T cells after allogeneic stem cell transplantation. Method: immunoSEQ multiplex PCR; TCRdb's copy keeps in-frame clones and lacks some. Of about 3,000 clones in the sample, 55% to 65% were seen once. The germline CDR1 and CDR2 sequences are KGHSH and LQKENI. The CDR3 spans 14 residues. V lost 3 bases to trimming and J lost 3 bases; unmatched junction nucleotides: 0. General study points: TCR repertoires tracked anatomic similarity, regardless of disease or transplant status.

Enrolled prospectively were adult allogeneic hematopoietic cell transplant recipients whose graft-versus-host disease was steroid-refractory. By sample share, this clone is medium-sized. The target antigen is unknown. The chain combines TRBV18 with TRBJ2-5, with 11 bases lining up with TRBD2. Sequenced here: ascending colon tissue, sampled at autopsy. The receptor comes from a male patient aged 60 or older with steroid-refractory graft-versus-host disease after an allogeneic stem cell transplant. Part of the T cell pool may stem from the graft donor. In nucleotides, the CDR3 is TGTGCCAGCTCACCGGGACTAGCGGAAGAGACCCAGTACTTC. Translated: CASSPGLAEETQYF.